One sample yielded the 3 T cell receptor beta chains listed below, sequenced in a study of Graves' ophthalmopathy and Graves' hyperthyroidism. As the template, RNA transcripts were used to amplify TCR beta CDR3 regions. The authors performed first-round RT-PCR with HTBI primers and then a second-round multiplex PCR. TCRdb reprocessed the multiplex PCR reads with MiXCR, giving one entry per CDR3 protein. The sample has fewer than 600,000 distinct CDR3 sequences, approximately 15% seen once. The sequenced sample consisted of blood. These receptors were collected from a woman aged 30 to 39 with Graves' ophthalmopathy.

In its sample, this clonotype was seen many times. The chain recombines TRBV28 with TRBJ1-2; 8 nucleotides align to TRBD1. With V trimmed by 6 bases and J by 7 bases, 19 bases remained unmatched. Germline-derived CDR1 and CDR2 are MDHEN and SYDVKM. The CDR3 sequence is 17 residues long. For the CDR3, the DNA is TGTGCCAGCAGCCAACCCCGACAGGGGCGATTGTTGGGTGGCTACACCTTC. Amino acid sequence: CASSQPRQGRLLGGYTF.

This clonotype was counted at least ten times. The J gene is TRBJ2-7, the V gene TRBV5-1; a possible D gene is TRBD1 (6 bases). In germline, CDR1 is SGHRS, CDR2 YFSETQ. V was clipped by 2 bases and J by 7 bases, with 10 bases between them. The length of the CDR3 is 12 residues. The CDR3 region has the DNA TGCGCCAGCAGCTTTACAGGGAGAGAGCAGTACTTC. Translating it yields CASSFTGREQYF.

The V call is TRBV14, the J call TRBJ1-1, with TRBD1 identical over 7 bases. This CDR3 comprises 17 residues. The germline gives CDR1 SGHDN, CDR2 FVKESK. J gave up 2 bases and V 2 bases, and 11 bases lay outside the gene matches. The CDR3 is CASSQRDWTGANTEAFF. DNA for the CDR3: TGTGCCAGCAGCCAACGAGACTGGACAGGCGCTAACACTGAAGCTTTCTTT.